This TCR beta chain appears in the sequencing data of a study of blood T cells in healthy people across ages. Germline values: CDR1 SGDLS, CDR2 YYNGEE. The trim removed 0 bases at V and 1 base at J, leaving 3 bases unmatched. CDR3 size: 16 residues. This clonotype showed up just a few times. For the second PCR, which ran for 7 to 11 cycles, a sample-barcoded 5' primer and a J-beta primer mix were used. MiXCR, applied by TCRdb to the 5' RACE reads, yields one record per CDR3 protein. The profile covers about 770,000 distinct CDR3 sequences, with 40% to 50% appearing a single time and roughly 18% taken by the ten largest.

The receptor comes from a man in his 60s in good health. The chain combines TRBV9 with TRBJ2-5; TRBD2 matches at 10 bases. Sequenced material: blood. CDR3 sequence: CASSVAASGGQETQYF. CDR3 DNA: TGTGCCAGCAGCGTAGCTGCTAGCGGGGGCCAAGAGACCCAGTACTTC.